Below are 28 T cell receptor beta chains sequenced from a single sample in a study of post-analysis software for immune sequencing data. Study-level results: TRBV segments more frequent in patients than in controls numbered roughly 5 and included TRBV5-6, TRBV5-1 and TRBV20-1.

Unique molecular identifiers had been added to the TCR beta cDNA libraries. Using its own MiXCR run on the PCR reads, TCRdb lists one record per CDR3 protein. The table lists 250,000 to 300,000 distinct CDR3 sequences, 35% to 40% of them singletons. These receptors have no identified antigens. The material sequenced was blood. These receptors came from a girl between 10 and 17 years old with multiple sclerosis.

This clonotype has a count of ten or more. The chain carries TRBV7-2 and TRBJ2-1, with a possible D match to TRBD2 (6 bases). Germline CDR1 SGHTA, CDR2 FQGNSA. V was shortened by 1 base and J by 4 bases, with 14 bases between the two germline ends. The CDR3 has 16 amino acids. The DNA for the CDR3 is TGTGCCAGCAGCTTAGTGAGGTCTGCGGGATACAATGAGCAGTTCTTC. This gives the protein CASSLVRSAGYNEQFF.

This clonotype was counted many times. V and J are TRBV12-3 or TRBV12-4 and TRBJ2-1; no clear D gene. V was clipped by 5 bases and J by 4 bases, with 12 bases between them. The length of the CDR3 is 14 residues. The CDR3 is CASSPPDGYNEQFF. For the CDR3, the DNA is TGTGCCAGCAGTCCCCCGGACGGGTACAATGAGCAGTTCTTC.

There are many counts of this clonotype. The chain links TRBV10-3 to TRBJ1-2; D remains unclear. Trimming took 10 bases from V and 5 from J, leaving 14 bases between them. CDR1 is ENHRY and CDR2 is SYGVKD in the germline V gene. The CDR3 consists of 12 residues. CDR3 sequence: CATKTLMYGYTF. In DNA form, the CDR3 reads TGTGCCACCAAGACCCTGATGTATGGCTACACCTTC.

This chain joins TRBV5-1 and TRBJ2-7; TRBD1 matches 7 bases. J gave up 4 bases and V 0 bases, and 4 bases lay outside the gene matches. CDR3 length: 14 residues. The germline V gene encodes CDR1 SGHRS and CDR2 YFSETQ. For the CDR3, the DNA is TGCGCCAGCAGCTTGGGACAGGGAGATTACGAGCAGTACTTC. Its translation: CASSLGQGDYEQYF.

This clonotype was observed a handful of times. V is TRBV20-1 and J is TRBJ1-3, with D uncertain. Per germline, CDR1 DFQATT and CDR2 SNEGSKA (reference sequence). This CDR3 is built from 14 residues. The V and J ends lost 1 base and 4 bases respectively, with 11 bases between them. CDR3 loop: CSARATGAGNTIYF. CDR3 DNA sequence: TGCAGTGCTAGAGCGACGGGCGCGGGAAACACCATATATTTT.

This clonotype was detected only a few times. This could be a read error, since a much larger clone is one nucleotide away. The rearrangement links TRBV9 to TRBJ2-5, with 7 bases aligning to TRBD2. V dropped 3 bases and J dropped 11; count of bases not matched to a gene: 10. Germline V lookup: CDR1 SGDLS, CDR2 YYNGEE. CDR3 size: 13 residues. The CDR3 bases are TGTGCCAGCAGCGGCGGGACTACCAATGAGCAGTACTTC. Amino acid sequence: CASSGGTTNEQYF.

The chain joins TRBV2 to TRBJ1-1; D possibly corresponds to TRBD1 (5 bases). This CDR3 is built from 15 residues. Germline V gene data show CDR1 as SNHLY and CDR2 as FYNNEI. Trimming shortened V by 6 bases and J by 0 bases, and 14 bases separated the two germline ends. As DNA, the CDR3 is TGTGCCAGCAGCGACCACGGACATATGAACACTGAAGCTTTCTTT. Its protein is CASSDHGHMNTEAFF.

This clonotype was counted ten times or more. This chain joins TRBV12-3 or TRBV12-4 and TRBJ2-1, with 11 bases identical to TRBD2. The length of the CDR3 is 16 residues. Unmatched junction bases numbered 8, after V lost 3 bases and J lost 7 bases. CDR3: CASSFDSGGAQNEQFF. The CDR3 DNA is TGTGCCAGCAGTTTCGATAGCGGGGGGGCCCAGAATGAGCAGTTCTTC.

A few counts support this clonotype. The chain recombines TRBV14 with TRBJ2-7, with 9 bases aligning to TRBD1. CDR3 length: 17 residues. J gave up 3 bases and V 3 bases, and 12 bases lay outside the gene matches. Per the germline V gene, CDR1 is SGHDN and CDR2 is FVKESK. The CDR3: CASSHTPGQGRGYEQYF. CDR3 in DNA: TGTGCCAGCAGCCATACGCCGGGACAGGGACGGGGCTACGAGCAGTACTTC.

This clonotype was counted a few times. The chain has TRBV20-1 and TRBJ1-3, with no clear D. Germline V gene lookup returns CDR1 DFQATT and CDR2 SNEGSKA (reference sequence). V was cut by 3 bases and J by 4 bases, with 10 bases left in between. This CDR3 comprises 13 residues. The CDR3: CSARSPAGNTIYF. The CDR3 bases are TGCAGTGCTAGGTCGCCGGCCGGAAACACCATATATTTT.

This chain uses TRBV10-3 with TRBJ1-2; D is undetermined. V lost 0 bases and J lost 7, with 9 bases in between. CDR1 ENHRY and CDR2 SYGVKD come from the germline V gene. The CDR3 totals 13 residues. CDR3 DNA: TGTGCCATCAGTGAGTCGGGAAGACTTGGCTACACCTTC. Its protein is CAISESGRLGYTF.

Points on this clonotype: A read error may explain this, as a much larger clone is one base away. CDR3 nucleotides: TGTGCCAGCAGCCAACGGGACCACCACAATGAGCAGTTCTTC. It is translated as CASSQRDHHNEQFF. The chain combines TRBV7-8 with TRBJ2-1; either TRBD1 or TRBD2 may fit D (5 bases each). The CDR3 covers 14 residues. V lost 5 bases and J 5 bases, leaving 13 bases between the germline ends. Per the germline V gene, CDR1 is SGHVS and CDR2 is FQNEAQ.

This clonotype occurred once. The chain carries TRBV3-1 and TRBJ2-1; 7 bases match TRBD1. This CDR3 region has 15 residues. The ends lost 4 bases at V and 9 bases at J; junction bases unmatched: 12. Per the germline V gene, CDR1 is LGHDT and CDR2 is YNNKEL (reference sequence). The CDR3 nucleotides are TGTGCCAGCAGCCCCAGGACAGGCTTTGGGGGTGAGCAGTTCTTC. This encodes CASSPRTGFGGEQFF.

V and J are TRBV29-1 and TRBJ2-1; 7 nucleotides agree with TRBD1. The CDR3 extends over 14 amino acids. V shed 4 bases and J 8 bases; nucleotides not matched to a gene: 11. Germline assignment: CDR1 SQVTM and CDR2 ANQGSEA. Here the CDR3 reads CSVVFKTGPDEQFF. CDR3 sequence (DNA): TGCAGCGTTGTATTTAAGACAGGGCCGGATGAGCAGTTCTTC.

This chain uses TRBV20-1 with TRBJ1-2; no firm D call. The germline V gene encodes CDR1 DFQATT and CDR2 SNEGSKA (reference sequence). V shed 1 base and J shed 10 bases, with 13 bases lying between them. The CDR3 has 12 amino acids. CDR3 loop: CSARGNSGDYTF. CDR3 coding DNA: TGCAGTGCTAGAGGGAACAGTGGGGACTACACCTTC.

The chain joins TRBV27 to TRBJ2-1; D is possibly TRBD2 (6 bases). The CDR3 contains 13 residues. Germline CDR1 and CDR2: MNHEY and SMNVEV (reference sequence). Trimming removed 5 bases at V and 5 bases at J, with 10 bases between. The CDR3 is CASSMGLNNEQFF. The CDR3 coding sequence is TGTGCCAGCAGTATGGGACTTAACAATGAGCAGTTCTTC.

The J gene is TRBJ2-1, the V gene TRBV20-1; D might be TRBD1 or TRBD2, each matching 5 bases. Deletions cut 0 bases from V and 5 bases from J, with 17 bases between. Germline V gene sequence: CDR1 DFQATT, CDR2 SNEGSKA (reference sequence). This CDR3 has 16 residues. In DNA form, the CDR3 reads TGCAGTGCTAGAGATCTTCCCCCTTGGGGGAACAATGAGCAGTTCTTC. Protein product: CSARDLPPWGNNEQFF.

This chain links TRBV5-1 with TRBJ1-3; D is ambiguous. The CDR3 has 15 amino acids. The germline V gene encodes CDR1 SGHRS and CDR2 YFSETQ. Deletions cut 4 bases from V and 8 bases from J, with 19 bases between. The CDR3 nucleotides are TGCGCCAGCAGCCCCCGGACGGTTCGGGTGGACACCATATATTTT. This gives the protein CASSPRTVRVDTIYF. The full variable domain, with the rest looked up from reference TRBV5-1 and TRBJ1-3, is KAGVTQTPRYLIKTRGQQVTLSCSPISGHRSVSWYQQTPGQGLQFLFEYFSETQRNKGNFPGRFSGRQFSNSRSEMNVSTLELGDSALYLCASSPRTVRVDTIYFGEGSWLTVV.

Many counts were recorded for this clonotype. The chain combines TRBV20-1 with TRBJ2-3, with TRBD2 matching over 8 bases. The germline CDR1 and CDR2 sequences are DFQATT and SNEGSKA (reference sequence). CDR3 length equals 14 residues. V shed 3 bases, J shed 4 bases, and the junction held 6 bases outside the gene matches. The CDR3 nucleotides read TGCAGTGCTAGGGGCGGGAGGATACCAGATACGCAGTATTTT. Amino acids: CSARGGRIPDTQYF.

This clonotype has at least ten counts. The chain carries TRBV11-2 and TRBJ2-7; perhaps D is TRBD1 or TRBD2 (5 bases each). With 3 bases removed from V and 5 bases from J, the gap between germline ends came to 8 bases. Germline values: CDR1 SGHAT, CDR2 FQNNGV. This CDR3 has 12 amino acids. DNA for the CDR3: TGTGCCAGCAGCTTCCAGGGACACGAGCAGTACTTC. Translated, it gives CASSFQGHEQYF.

This clonotype was detected many times. This chain links TRBV15 with TRBJ1-5; D may be TRBD1 (6 bases). This CDR3 contains 17 residues. V lost 0 bases and J 4 bases, leaving 16 bases between the germline ends. Germline V CDR1 and CDR2: LNHNV, YYDKDF (reference sequence). CDR3 amino acids: CATSRDELGRGNQPQHF. The CDR3 DNA follows: TGTGCCACCAGCAGAGATGAACTCGGCAGGGGAAATCAGCCCCAGCATTTT.

The genes are TRBV14 and TRBJ2-1, with D possibly TRBD1 on 6 matching bases. Germline V gene lookup returns CDR1 SGHDN and CDR2 FVKESK. CDR3 size: 17 residues. Between the trimmed V and J ends, which lost 2 bases and 1 base, there was a span of 15 bases. The CDR3 reads CASSQRPERGSYNEQFF. CDR3 nucleotides: TGTGCCAGCAGCCAACGACCGGAAAGGGGGTCCTACAATGAGCAGTTCTTC.

This clonotype occurred a few times. J is TRBJ2-1 and V is TRBV20-1; D gene uncertain. This CDR3 spans 15 amino acids. The germline CDR1 and CDR2 sequences are DFQATT and SNEGSKA (reference sequence). The ends were cut back, 0 bases at V and 2 bases at J, with 11 bases in the middle. The CDR3 nucleotides read TGCAGTGCTAGAGATCCGTCGACCGCCTACAATGAGCAGTTCTTC. Translation gives CSARDPSTAYNEQFF.

This clonotype appeared a few times. The rearrangement joins TRBV7-2 to TRBJ2-3; 11 positions match TRBD2. Unmatched junction bases numbered 5, after V lost 7 bases and J lost 2 bases. This CDR3 region has 15 residues. CDR1 is SGHTA and CDR2 is FQGNSA in the germline V gene. The CDR3 nucleotides are TGTGCCAGCAACAAGGGACTAGCGGACACAGATACGCAGTATTTT. This encodes CASNKGLADTDTQYF.

There are many counts of this clonotype. The rearrangement links TRBV7-2 to TRBJ2-1; TRBD1 matches at 10 bases. Germline lookup yields CDR1 SGHTA and CDR2 FQGNSA. J was trimmed by 5 bases and V by 5 bases; bases with no gene match: 15. The CDR3 consists of 18 residues. Here the CDR3 reads CASSPSTGGGRINNEQFF. CDR3 bases: TGTGCCAGCAGCCCATCGACAGGGGGCGGGAGAATCAACAATGAGCAGTTCTTC.

Only a few counts were recorded for this clonotype. In DNA form, the CDR3 reads TGCAGCGTTGCGCGGCGGGGTTGGGAGACCCAGTACTTC. It yields the protein CSVARRGWETQYF. The chain combines TRBV29-1 with TRBJ2-7; TRBD2 is a possible D gene (6 bases). The J call may be faulty, since TRBJ2-5 better matches the DNA end. This CDR3 comprises 13 residues. The germline V gene encodes CDR1 SQVTM and CDR2 ANQGSEA.

On this clonotype: A much larger clone lies one base from this, so it may be a read error. The chain carries TRBV5-1 and TRBJ2-3, with D tentatively TRBD2 (5 bases). Germline V CDR1 and CDR2: SGHRS, YFSETQ. The length of the CDR3 is 15 residues. Here the CDR3 DNA reads TGCGCCAGCAGCTTGGACAGACTATCCACAGATATGCAGTATTTT. This encodes CASSLDRLSTDMQYF.

V is TRBV7-9 and J is TRBJ2-4; 8 bases align to TRBD1. The J call may be in error: the DNA end matches TRBJ2-7 better. The CDR3 totals 14 residues. Germline-derived CDR1 and CDR2 are SEHNR and FQNEAQ (reference sequence). The CDR3 is CASRPGQATYEQYF. In DNA form, the CDR3 reads TGTGCCAGCAGACCGGGACAGGCAACTTACGAGCAGTACTTC.